The 19 T cell receptor beta chains reported below all come from one sample, sequenced in a study of blood T cell repertoires in COVID-19. Produced via immunoSEQ multiplex PCR; TCRdb's table is partial and in-frame only. The sample consists of about 150,000 clones, 84% of them appearing once. What was sequenced was peripheral blood. These receptors all stem from a man between 70 and 80 years old with acute or convalescent COVID-19.

This clone was counted a single time. For the CDR3, the DNA is TGTGCTAGTGGTCCTGGACAGGCAAATCAGCCCCAGCATTTT. This translates into CASGPGQANQPQHF. The genes are TRBV12-5 and TRBJ1-5; TRBD1 agrees at 7 bases. CDR3 size: 14 residues. Germline lookup yields CDR1 LGHNT and CDR2 FRNRAP. Trimming at V came to 5 bases and at J to 4 bases, leaving 5 bases not matched to a gene.

Here the CDR3 DNA reads TGTGCCAGCAGCGGGGGAACAGATACGCAGTATTTT. It specifies CASSGGTDTQYF. The V and J genes are TRBV12-3 or TRBV12-4 and TRBJ2-3; D is perhaps TRBD2 (6 bases). The CDR3 runs to 12 residues. With 6 bases removed from V and 3 bases from J, the gap between germline ends came to 7 bases.

This clone appeared a single time. The rearrangement links TRBV5-4 to TRBJ2-7; 8 positions agree with TRBD2. J gave up 2 bases and V 0 bases, and 7 bases lay outside the gene matches. Germline-derived CDR1 and CDR2 are SGHNT and YYREEE (reference sequence). The CDR3 has 16 amino acids. Here the CDR3 DNA reads TGTGCCAGCAGCTTGGGGTTAGCGGGATCCCCCTACGAGCAGTACTTC. The encoded protein is CASSLGLAGSPYEQYF. Combining the CDR3 with reference TRBV5-4 and TRBJ2-7 gives the whole variable domain ETGVTQSPTHLIKTRGQQVTLRCSSQSGHNTVSWYQQALGQGPQFIFQYYREEENGRGNFPPRFSGLQFPNYSSELNVNALELDDSALYLCASSLGLAGSPYEQYFGPGTRLTVT.

The rearrangement joins TRBV6-5 to TRBJ1-2; the match to TRBD1 covers 9 bases. This CDR3 is 14 amino acids long. With V trimmed by 6 bases and J by 0 bases, 2 bases remained unmatched. Germline CDR1 MNHEY, CDR2 SVGAGI. CDR3 sequence reads: CASRGTGTNYGYTF. CDR3 bases: TGTGCCAGCAGGGGGACAGGGACTAACTATGGCTACACCTTC.

This chain joins TRBV3-1 (or the pseudogene TRBV3-2) and TRBJ2-1, with 11 bases fitting TRBD1. Germline loops: CDR1 LGHDT, CDR2 YNNKEL (reference sequence). V lost 4 bases to trimming and J lost 10 bases; unmatched junction nucleotides: 12. This CDR3 comprises 16 residues. CDR3 in DNA: TGTGCCAGCAGCCCGCCGGACAGGGGGCCTATGGGCGAGCAGTTCTTC. It encodes CASSPPDRGPMGEQFF.

The chain carries TRBV9 and TRBJ1-2; possibly TRBD1 for D (5 bases). Trimming stripped 0 bases from V and 2 bases from J, with 8 bases between. CDR3 length equals 14 residues. Germline V gene sequence: CDR1 SGDLS, CDR2 YYNGEE. CDR3 amino acids: CASSVGGRNYGYTF. The CDR3 DNA sequence: TGTGCCAGCAGCGTAGGGGGCAGGAACTATGGCTACACCTTC.

The chain is built from TRBV3-1 (or the pseudogene TRBV3-2) and TRBJ2-6, with TRBD1 matching 8 bases. V gave up 7 bases and J gave up 2 bases; unmatched junction bases: 1. The CDR3 contains 14 residues. CDR1 and CDR2 from the germline V gene are LGHDT and YNNKEL (reference sequence). The chain's CDR3 is CASKQGAGANVLTF. CDR3 sequence (DNA): TGTGCCAGCAAACAGGGGGCTGGGGCCAACGTCCTGACTTTC.

The rearrangement joins TRBV3-1 (or the pseudogene TRBV3-2) to TRBJ1-5; TRBD1 might be the D (6 bases). V was trimmed by 0 bases and J by 4 bases, leaving 10 bases between them. CDR3 length: 15 amino acids. Germline loops: CDR1 LGHDT, CDR2 YNNKEL (reference sequence). The CDR3 region has the DNA TGTGCCAGCAGCCAAGATCTTACAGGGAATCAGCCCCAGCATTTT. Translating it yields CASSQDLTGNQPQHF.

The chain employs TRBV25-1 and TRBJ1-4, with TRBD1 as a possible D gene (5 bases). The CDR3 is made up of 14 amino acids. Trimming removed 1 base from V and 7 bases from J, with 10 bases in between. Germline V CDR1 and CDR2: MGHDK, SYGVNS. The CDR3 sequence: CASSEWGGGEKLFF. The CDR3 nucleotides read TGTGCCAGCAGTGAATGGGGGGGAGGTGAAAAACTGTTTTTT.

The rearrangement uses TRBV28 and TRBJ2-5; D is uncertain. V was trimmed by 7 bases and J by 0 bases, leaving 12 bases between them. This CDR3 contains 14 residues. Looked up from germline, CDR1 is MDHEN and CDR2 is SYDVKM. As DNA, the CDR3 is TGTGCCAGCACCCGGCGGCAGAACCAAGAGACCCAGTACTTC. Protein product: CASTRRQNQETQYF.

V and J are TRBV5-1 and TRBJ2-7, with a weak D call TRBD2 (5 bases). Germline V gene lookup returns CDR1 SGHRS and CDR2 YFSETQ. Trimming left V 4 bases short and J 0 bases short, with 8 bases between. The CDR3 covers 13 residues. For the CDR3, the DNA is TGCGCCAGCAGCCCCGGGAACTCCTACGAGCAGTACTTC. Amino acid sequence: CASSPGNSYEQYF.

J is TRBJ2-1 and V is TRBV19, with TRBD2 identical over 7 bases. The J segment lost 8 bases and the V segment lost 3 bases, leaving 7 bases of the junction unmatched. The V gene's germline CDR1 is LNHDA and CDR2 SQIVND (reference sequence). CDR3 length: 14 residues. CDR3 DNA: TGTGCCAGTAGTATTGCGGGAGTTAGTGATGAGCAGTTCTTC. Encoded protein: CASSIAGVSDEQFF.

The gene calls are TRBV3-1 (or the pseudogene TRBV3-2) and TRBJ2-5; 7 positions match TRBD1. V lost 4 bases and J lost 4; bases outside the gene matches: 9. This CDR3 is 15 amino acids long. Germline V gene data show CDR1 as LGHDT and CDR2 as YNNKEL (reference sequence). CDR3 protein: CASSLRSDRVETQYF. CDR3 nucleotide sequence: TGTGCCAGCAGCCTTAGATCCGACAGGGTAGAGACCCAGTACTTC.

The rearrangement links TRBV18 to TRBJ2-1, with TRBD1 identical over 8 bases. This CDR3 is built from 17 residues. The J segment lost 0 bases and the V segment lost 2 bases, leaving 6 bases of the junction unmatched. Germline values: CDR1 KGHSH, CDR2 LQKENI. CDR3 protein: CASSPSPGQGSYNEQFF. CDR3 nucleotide sequence: TGTGCCAGCTCACCATCCCCCGGACAGGGCTCCTACAATGAGCAGTTCTTC. The entire variable domain, with the rest obtained from reference TRBV18 and TRBJ2-1, is as follows: NAGVMQNPRHLVRRRGQEARLRCSPMKGHSHVYWYRQLPEEGLKFMVYLQKENIIDESGMPKERFSAEFPKEGPSILRIQQVVRGDSAAYFCASSPSPGQGSYNEQFFGPGTRLTVL.

This clone is a singleton in its sample. The J gene is TRBJ2-5, the V gene TRBV11-2; D is undetermined. The CDR3 covers 12 residues. V was cut by 0 bases and J by 4 bases, with 3 bases left in between. The germline CDR1 and CDR2 sequences are SGHAT and FQNNGV. The CDR3 here is CASSLDLETQYF. CDR3 bases: TGTGCCAGCAGCTTAGACTTAGAGACCCAGTACTTC. Based on the CDR3 plus reference TRBV11-2 and TRBJ2-5, the full variable domain is EAGVAQSPRYKIIEKRQSVAFWCNPISGHATLYWYQQILGQGPKLLIQFQNNGVVDDSQLPKDRFSAERLKGVDSTLKIQPAKLEDSAVYLCASSLDLETQYFGPGTRLLVL.

The genes are TRBV5-1 and TRBJ2-1; 14 nucleotides match TRBD2. Germline assignment: CDR1 SGHRS and CDR2 YFSETQ. Trimming took 5 bases from V and 7 from J; bases not matched to a gene: 2. This CDR3 contains 14 residues. The CDR3 loop reads CASRGLAGVNEQFF. DNA for the CDR3: TGCGCCAGCAGGGGACTAGCGGGAGTGAATGAGCAGTTCTTC.

The chain joins TRBV7-3 to TRBJ2-1, with 7 bases fitting TRBD1. CDR1 and CDR2 (germline): SGHTA, FQGTGA. The ends lost 5 bases at V and 4 bases at J; junction bases unmatched: 8. The length of the CDR3 is 15 residues. The CDR3 here is CASSALGGPYNEQFF. CDR3 nucleotide sequence: TGTGCCAGCAGCGCACTAGGGGGCCCATACAATGAGCAGTTCTTC.

The chain links TRBV7-2 to TRBJ1-1; D unclear. This CDR3 has 13 amino acids. Trimming stripped 5 bases from V and 1 base from J, with 8 bases between. Germline V gene lookup returns CDR1 SGHTA and CDR2 FQGNSA. CDR3: CASSPHTNTEAFF. The CDR3 bases are TGTGCCAGCAGCCCCCACACGAACACTGAAGCTTTCTTT.

The rearrangement joins TRBV5-1 to TRBJ2-7; 11 bases fit TRBD2. Trimming at V came to 4 bases and at J to 3 bases, leaving 6 bases not matched to a gene. Germline V CDR1 and CDR2: SGHRS, YFSETQ. This CDR3 has 15 amino acids. CDR3 in amino acids: CASSQAGLAGYEQYF. CDR3 bases: TGCGCCAGCAGCCAGGCCGGACTAGCGGGCTACGAGCAGTACTTC.